The rows below give T cell receptor beta chains drawn from one sample of a study of CD8 T cells in Susac syndrome. Via MiXCR, TCRdb re-called the immunoSEQ multiplex PCR reads, giving one row per CDR3 protein. The top ten hold 0.25% to 0.35% of the sample, which has about 100,000 distinct CDR3 sequences, around 95% seen once. Material for sequencing was CD8+ T cells from PBMCs. These TCRs come from a human donor with Susac syndrome. CDR3s include the opening cysteine and the closing phenylalanine or tryptophan.

>TRBV6-5
CASSRATGELFF
>TRBV12-3/TRBV12-4
CASSLSGGLPEELFF
>TRBV6-5
CASRDVADTQYF
>TRBV5-4
CASSSHQISSYNEQFF
>TRBV20-1
CSARDGFSYEQYF
>TRBV28
CASSLFRDTWKDKNIQYF
>TRBV7-9
CASSSGGDLQHF
>TRBV7-3
CASSLTASGDNEQFF
>TRBV13
CASSLSTGGYEQYF
>TRBV5-6
CASSLNVEQFF
>TRBV25-1
CASSESATQQFF
>TRBV29-1
CSVEVLRETTPDTQYF
>TRBV9
CASSPSDGLRNEQYF
>TRBV9
CASSPTGISGANVLTF
>TRBV7-3
CASSLPRGSVTDTQYF
>TRBV29-1
CSVEVQGARSEQFF
>TRBV5-1
CASSFVGPTYNEQFF
>TRBV7-2
CASSFGSSEQYF
>TRBV27
CASSRTVGQTYEQYF
>TRBV20-1
CSARDLGQGYNEQFF
>TRBV12-3/TRBV12-4
CASSSELAGVEQFF
>TRBV4-1
CASSSRGNQPQHF
>TRBV29-1
CSVGAGTLGNDEQYF
>TRBV4-2
CASSQETGGGADTQYF
>TRBV3-1
CASSADTQYF
>TRBV9
CASSVVGWTDYGYTF
>TRBV4-1
CASSHVSSNEQFF
>TRBV9
CASSPGILETQYF
>TRBV6-4
CASKDGSEADTQYF
>TRBV2
CASLPRAGANVLTF
>TRBV2
CASRWGAREETQYF
>TRBV9
CASSVAAGVSEQYF
>TRBV29-1
CSVDGLAGGEQFF
>TRBV29-1
CSVGTGPYNEQFF
>TRBV11-2
CASSLGGKTQYF
>TRBV6-4
CASSDSQDSNGELFF
>TRBV7-2
CASSLARAVNQPQHF
>TRBV29-1
CSVEDEEGQGSYNEQFF
>TRBV12-3/TRBV12-4
CASSLAPSGPDNYGYTF
>TRBV5-1
CASSSGQGQYGYTF
>TRBV18
CASSPTLSDTQYF
>TRBV12-3/TRBV12-4
CASSPWGQDLDRYF
>TRBV20-1
CSARIQGNEQYF
>TRBV20-1
CSASGLSFQETQYF
>TRBV7-9
CASSLDPSTSGDTDTQYF